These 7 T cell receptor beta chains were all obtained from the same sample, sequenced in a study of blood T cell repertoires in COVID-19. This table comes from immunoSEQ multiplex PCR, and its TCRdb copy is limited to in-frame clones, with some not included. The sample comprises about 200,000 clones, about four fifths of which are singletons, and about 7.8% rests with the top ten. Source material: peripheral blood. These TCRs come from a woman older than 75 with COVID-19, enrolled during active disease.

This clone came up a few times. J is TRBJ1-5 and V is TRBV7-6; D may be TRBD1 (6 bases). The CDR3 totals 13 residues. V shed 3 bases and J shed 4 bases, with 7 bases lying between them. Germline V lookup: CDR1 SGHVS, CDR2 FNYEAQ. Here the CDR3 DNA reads TGTGCCAGCAGCTTTCAGGGGAATCAGCCCCAGCATTTT. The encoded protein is CASSFQGNQPQHF. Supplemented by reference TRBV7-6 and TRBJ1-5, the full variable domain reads GAGVSQSPRYKVTKRGQDVALRCDPISGHVSLYWYRQALGQGPEFLTYFNYEAQQDKSGLPNDRFSAERPEGSISTLTIQRTEQRDSAMYRCASSFQGNQPQHFGDGTRLSIL.

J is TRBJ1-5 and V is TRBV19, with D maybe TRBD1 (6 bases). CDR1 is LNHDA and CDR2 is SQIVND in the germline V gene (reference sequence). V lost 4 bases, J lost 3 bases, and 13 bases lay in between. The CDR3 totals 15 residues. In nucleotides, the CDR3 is TGTGCCAGTAGTAAGTATACAGGGTCCAATCAGCCCCAGCATTTT. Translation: CASSKYTGSNQPQHF.

DNA of the CDR3: TGTGCCAGCAGCTTAGGCCAGGGAAACCCAATCTATGGCTACACCTTC. Translating it yields CASSLGQGNPIYGYTF. The chain recombines TRBV7-8 with TRBJ1-2; weak D call: TRBD1 (5 bases). The V gene's germline CDR1 is SGHVS and CDR2 FQNEAQ. Deletions cut 1 base from V and 4 bases from J, with 16 bases between. This CDR3 is built from 16 residues. The full variable domain, completed using reference TRBV7-8 and TRBJ1-2, is GAGVSQSPRYKVAKRGQDVALRCDPISGHVSLFWYQQALGQGPEFLTYFQNEAQLDKSGLPSDRFFAERPEGSVSTLKIQRTQQEDSAVYLCASSLGQGNPIYGYTFGSGTRLTVV.

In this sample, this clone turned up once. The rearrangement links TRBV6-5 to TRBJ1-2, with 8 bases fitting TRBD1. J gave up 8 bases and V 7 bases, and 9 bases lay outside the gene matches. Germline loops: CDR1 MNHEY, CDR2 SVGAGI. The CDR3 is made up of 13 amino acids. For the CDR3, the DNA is TGTGCCAGCACCGCGGACAGGGCGTCCGGCTACACCTTC. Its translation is CASTADRASGYTF.

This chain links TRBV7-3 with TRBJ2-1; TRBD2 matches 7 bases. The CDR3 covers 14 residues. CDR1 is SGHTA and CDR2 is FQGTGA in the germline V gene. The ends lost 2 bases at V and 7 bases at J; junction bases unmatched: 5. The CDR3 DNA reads TGTGCCAGCAGCTTAGGGTTGCGGGGGAATGAGCAGTTCTTC. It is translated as CASSLGLRGNEQFF.

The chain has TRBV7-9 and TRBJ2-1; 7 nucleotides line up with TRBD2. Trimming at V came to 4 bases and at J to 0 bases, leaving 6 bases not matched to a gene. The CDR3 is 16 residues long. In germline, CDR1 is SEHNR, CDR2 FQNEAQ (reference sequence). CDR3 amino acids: CASSSLAESSYNEQFF. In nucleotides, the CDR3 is TGTGCCAGCAGCTCCCTAGCGGAGAGCTCCTACAATGAGCAGTTCTTC.

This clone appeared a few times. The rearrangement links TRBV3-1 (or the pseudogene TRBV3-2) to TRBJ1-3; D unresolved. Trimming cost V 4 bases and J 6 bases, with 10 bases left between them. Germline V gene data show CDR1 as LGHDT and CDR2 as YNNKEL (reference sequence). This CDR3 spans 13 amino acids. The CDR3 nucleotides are TGTGCCAGCAGCCCTTCCCGGGTAAACACCATATATTTT. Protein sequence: CASSPSRVNTIYF.